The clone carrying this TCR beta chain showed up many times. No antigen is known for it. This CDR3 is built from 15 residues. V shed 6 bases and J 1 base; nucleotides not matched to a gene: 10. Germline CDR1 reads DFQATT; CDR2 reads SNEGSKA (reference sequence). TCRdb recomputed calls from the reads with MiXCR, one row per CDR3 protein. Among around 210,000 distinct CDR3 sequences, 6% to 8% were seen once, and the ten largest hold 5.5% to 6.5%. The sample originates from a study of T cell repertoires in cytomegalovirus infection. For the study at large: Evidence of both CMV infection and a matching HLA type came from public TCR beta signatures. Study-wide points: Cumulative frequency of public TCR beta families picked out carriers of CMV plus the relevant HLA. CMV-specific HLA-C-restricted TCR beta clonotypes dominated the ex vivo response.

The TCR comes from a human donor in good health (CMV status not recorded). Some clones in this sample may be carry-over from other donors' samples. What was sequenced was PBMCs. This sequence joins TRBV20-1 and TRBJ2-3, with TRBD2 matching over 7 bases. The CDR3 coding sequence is TGCAGTGCCGCGGGGGACTCAACCCGCACAGATACGCAGTATTTT. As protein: CSAAGDSTRTDTQYF.